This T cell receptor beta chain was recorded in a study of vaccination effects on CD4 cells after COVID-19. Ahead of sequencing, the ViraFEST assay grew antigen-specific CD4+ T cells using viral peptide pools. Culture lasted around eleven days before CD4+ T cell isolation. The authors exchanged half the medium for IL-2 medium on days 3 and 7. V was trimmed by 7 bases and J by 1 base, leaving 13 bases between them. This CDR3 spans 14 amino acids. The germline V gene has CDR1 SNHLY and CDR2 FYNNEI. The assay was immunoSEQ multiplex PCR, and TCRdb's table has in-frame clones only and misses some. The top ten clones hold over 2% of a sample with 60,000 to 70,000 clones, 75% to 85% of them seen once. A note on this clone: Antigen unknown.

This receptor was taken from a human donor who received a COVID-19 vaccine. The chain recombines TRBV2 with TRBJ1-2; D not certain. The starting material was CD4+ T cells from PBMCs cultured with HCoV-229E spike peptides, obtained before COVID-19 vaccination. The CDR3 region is CASTRDLDNYGYTF. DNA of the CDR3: TGTGCCAGCACCAGAGACCTAGATAACTATGGCTACACCTTC.